This TCR beta chain derives from a study of T-cell reconstitution after alpha-beta-depleted transplantation in children. General study findings and limits: Surviving recipient T cells and thymic progenitors underlay high day-60 TCRbeta diversity in some patients. As was reported, about two months after transplant, alpha-beta T cells came from several hundred expanded graft clones. Newly made T cells mostly supplied T-cell counts and diversity one year after transplant.

Unique molecular identifiers were incorporated when the TCRbeta library was constructed. From the PCR reads, TCRdb called clonotypes with MiXCR, one entry per CDR3 protein. The sample lists around 960,000 distinct CDR3 sequences; 25% to 35% were seen once. This clonotype appeared a few times. The antigen is undetermined. The sequence was obtained from a boy in the first two years of life who had a stem cell transplant for SCID, so the T cells may come from the graft donor. The sequences come from PBMCs, mostly from graft donor cells, collected 360 days after TCRalphabeta/CD19-depleted stem cell transplant.

CDR3 protein: CASSFPGTGGPNEQYF. The CDR3 DNA reads as TGTGCCAGCAGTTTCCCCGGGACAGGGGGTCCCAACGAGCAGTACTTC. This rearrangement joins TRBV28 to TRBJ2-7, with TRBD1 identical over 11 bases. V was clipped by 3 bases and J by 5 bases; unmatched bases: 9. This CDR3 is 16 amino acids long. Germline V CDR1 and CDR2: MDHEN, SYDVKM.